This TCR beta chain was sequenced for a study of regulatory and conventional T cells in RAG deficiency. The sorted conventional CD4+ T cells were CD25-low and CD127-high, with genomic DNA sequenced. Trimming shortened V by 0 bases and J by 3 bases, and 6 bases separated the two germline ends. This CDR3 is built from 13 residues. CDR1 is SGHRS and CDR2 is YFSETQ in the germline V gene. Produced via immunoSEQ multiplex PCR; TCRdb's table is partial and in-frame only. The sample includes fewer than 30,000 clones, about 95% seen only once; the top ten take 0.15% to 0.2%. The same data also went into a second study, on regulatory T cells. This second study notes: The PCR used 52 TRBV and 13 TRBJ primers.

The V gene is TRBV5-1, the J gene TRBJ1-2; D may be TRBD1 (5 bases). The receptor was isolated from a human donor in good health. Specimen: CD25- CD4+ T cells sorted from blood. For the CDR3, the DNA is TGCGCCAGCAGCTTGGCGACAGACTATGGCTACACCTTC. It translates to CASSLATDYGYTF.